This T cell receptor (beta chain) stems from a study of OX40 agonist ivuxolimab in advanced cancers. Blood samples were obtained at baseline, cycle 4 day 1, and cycle 7 day 1. Germline V gives CDR1 LNHDA, CDR2 SQIVND (reference sequence). V shed 3 bases and J shed 4 bases, with 7 bases lying between them. There are 13 residues in the CDR3. Profiled with immunoSEQ multiplex PCR; TCRdb holds only in-frame clones, not every one. The profile covers under 70,000 clones, with around 84% appearing a single time and roughly 2% taken by the ten largest. This clonotype was obtained from an adult with an advanced solid tumor such as melanoma, head and neck, liver or kidney cancer. The chain uses TRBV19 and TRBJ1-5; D gene unclear. The material was CD4+ or CD8+ T cells sorted from blood, obtained in a trial of the OX40 agonist ivuxolimab. The CDR3 loop is CASSISRNQPQHF. CDR3 nucleotide sequence: TGTGCCAGTAGTATTTCCAGAAATCAGCCCCAGCATTTT.